This entry describes one T cell receptor beta chain. Per the original data handling: Estimation of nucleated cell counts relied on the amplification of reference gene primers. Sequencing was performed with immunoSEQ multiplex PCR; in TCRdb, only in-frame clones are kept and a portion is missing. Clone size and the V and J calls come from that table; the DNA yielded D and trimming. In the table there are about 260,000 clones, less than 90% of which are singletons. This specimen belongs to a study of blood T cell repertoires in COVID-19. About the research overall: Italy, Spain and the United States were the sources of the convalescent and acute COVID-19 samples. The cDNA or gDNA used as material had been derived from T cells, B-cell-depleted T cells, or PBMCs.

Material for sequencing was peripheral blood. The TCR comes from a man in his sixties with acute or convalescent COVID-19.

The CDR3 here is CASSWTSGESSYEQYF. The CDR3, as DNA: TGCGCCAGCAGCTGGACTAGCGGGGAAAGCTCCTACGAGCAGTACTTC. The chain couples TRBV23-1 to TRBJ2-7, with 12 bases identical to TRBD2. TRBV23-1 is noted as an ORF with a role that remains uncertain. V dropped 6 bases and J dropped 0; count of bases not matched to a gene: 6. The CDR3 covers 16 residues.